A single sample is the source of the 9 T cell receptor beta chains below, sequenced in a study of identical twins. TCRdb itself ran the 5' RACE reads through MiXCR, one entry per CDR3 protein. The table lists a few hundred thousand distinct CDR3 sequences, 9.6% of them singletons. These data also featured in a second study, about yellow fever vaccine responses in identical twins.

Source material: PBMCs. These receptors were taken from a woman aged 18 to 35 in good health.

As for this clonotype: Its ends do not fully match the called genes, so a read error is possible. CDR3 sequence (DNA): TGTGCTAGCAGCTTAGGACCGACAGGGCTGGACTCCCAGTACTTC. It is translated as CASSLGPTGLDSQYF. The chain couples TRBV7-7 to TRBJ2-5; 7 nucleotides agree with TRBD1. CDR1 and CDR2 from the germline V gene are SSHAT and FNYEAQ (reference sequence). The CDR3 consists of 15 residues. Filled out from reference TRBV7-7 and TRBJ2-5, the complete variable domain reads GAGVSQSPRYKVTKRGQDVTLRCDPISSHATLYWYQQALGQGPEFLTYFNYEAQPDKSGLPSDRFSAERPEGSISTLTIQRTEQRDSAMYRCASSLGPTGLDSQYFGPGTRLLVL.

The sample holds a few counts of this clonotype. V gene TRBV3-1 combines with J gene TRBJ2-1; tentatively, D is TRBD2 (6 bases). Germline CDR1 and CDR2: LGHDT and YNNKEL (reference sequence). There are 17 residues in the CDR3. V was shortened by 0 bases and J by 0 bases, with 12 bases between the two germline ends. The CDR3 DNA reads as TGTGCCAGCAGCCAAGAGGGGGGACTTCGCTCCTACAATGAGCAGTTCTTC. This encodes CASSQEGGLRSYNEQFF.

The chain employs TRBV12-3 or TRBV12-4 and TRBJ2-1; D not certain. V was pared by 2 bases and J by 4 bases, with 12 bases between. This CDR3 contains 15 residues. The CDR3 loop is CASSLFTVHYNEQFF. Here the CDR3 DNA reads TGTGCCAGCAGTTTATTTACAGTCCATTACAATGAGCAGTTCTTC.

This chain joins TRBV28 and TRBJ2-7, with TRBD1 matching 10 bases. The V segment lost 6 bases and the J segment 3 bases; nucleotides outside the gene matches: 8. CDR1 is MDHEN and CDR2 is SYDVKM in the germline V gene. This CDR3 is built from 15 residues. CDR3 residues: CASSPYGQGVYEQYF. CDR3 DNA: TGTGCCAGCAGCCCTTATGGACAGGGGGTCTACGAGCAGTACTTC.

The chain combines TRBV19 with TRBJ2-1, with D possibly being TRBD2 (6 bases). The germline V and J ends were trimmed by 5 bases and 7 bases, with 21 bases remaining between them. CDR3 size: 16 residues. Germline loops: CDR1 LNHDA, CDR2 SQIVND (reference sequence). Here the CDR3 DNA reads TGTGCCAGTAGTGTCTGGGACTTCCGCGTTACAAATGAGCAGTTCTTC. Translating gives CASSVWDFRVTNEQFF.

Points on this clonotype: A much larger clone differs from this one at a single base, so this may be a read error. V is TRBV12-3 or TRBV12-4 and J is TRBJ1-5, with D tentatively TRBD1 or TRBD2 (6 bases each). The J call may be wrong; the DNA end is better matched by TRBJ2-3. This CDR3 is 13 amino acids long. CDR3 nucleotides: TGTGCCAGCAGTTTGCGGGACAATCAGCCCCAGTATTTT. Translated, it gives CASSLRDNQPQYF.

This clonotype showed up many times. The genes are TRBV4-2 and TRBJ2-3; D ambiguous. The CDR3 has 13 amino acids. Trimming cost V 3 bases and J 1 base, with 5 bases left between them. Germline loops: CDR1 LGHNA, CDR2 YNFKEQ. The CDR3 region is CASSHPRTDTQYF. The CDR3 DNA sequence: TGTGCCAGCAGCCATCCACGCACAGATACGCAGTATTTT.

The table lists this clonotype with a few counts. The V call is TRBV6-5, the J call TRBJ2-7, with unresolved D. The germline gives CDR1 MNHEY, CDR2 SVGAGI. V was cut by 0 bases and J by 0 bases, with 6 bases left in between. The length of the CDR3 is 14 residues. Here the CDR3 DNA reads TGTGCCAGCAGTTACTCTCAGAGCTCCTACGAGCAGTACTTC. It yields the protein CASSYSQSSYEQYF.

The V and J genes are TRBV4-3 and TRBJ2-7; 7 bases are a match to TRBD2. The germline V gene encodes CDR1 LGHNA and CDR2 YSLEER. V trimming: 2 bases; J trimming: 4 bases; junction bases outside the gene matches: 11. CDR3 length: 16 amino acids. DNA for the CDR3: TGCGCCAGCAGCCAACTTGGGGGGGAGTACCCATACGAGCAGTACTTC. It specifies CASSQLGGEYPYEQYF.